This T cell receptor (beta chain) derives from a study of blood T cell repertoires in COVID-19. On the study more broadly: Sample material is recorded as cDNA or gDNA derived from T cells, B-cell-depleted T cells, or PBMCs.

V was clipped by 11 bases and J by 2 bases, with 13 bases between them. The germline V gene has CDR1 SNHLY and CDR2 FYNNEI. The CDR3 sequence is 12 residues long. Authors' methods: Amplifying reference gene primers gave estimates of nucleated cell counts. Measured with immunoSEQ multiplex PCR; TCRdb has only the in-frame clones, and not every one. D and trimming come from the DNA, and the V and J calls and clone size come from that table. The sample has about 130,000 clones; roughly four fifths are singletons. This clone was seen repeatedly, ten times or more. This sequence joins TRBV2 and TRBJ2-7; possibly TRBD2 for D (5 bases). The sequence was collected from a man aged 60 to 69 with acute or convalescent COVID-19. The specimen was peripheral blood. This CDR3 reads CASTGEAYEQYF. CDR3 nucleotide sequence: TGTGCCTCCACCGGGGAAGCCTACGAGCAGTACTTC.